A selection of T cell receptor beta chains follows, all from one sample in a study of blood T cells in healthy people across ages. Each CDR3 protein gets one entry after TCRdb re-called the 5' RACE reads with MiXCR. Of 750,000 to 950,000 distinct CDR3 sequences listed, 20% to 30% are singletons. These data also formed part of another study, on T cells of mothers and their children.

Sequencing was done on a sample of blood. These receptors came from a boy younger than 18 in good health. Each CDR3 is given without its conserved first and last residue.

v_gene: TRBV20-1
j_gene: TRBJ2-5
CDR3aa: SARGGAGETQY

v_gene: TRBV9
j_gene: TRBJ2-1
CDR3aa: ASSVEKTRNEQF

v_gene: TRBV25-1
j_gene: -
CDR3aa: ASSAGSEQY

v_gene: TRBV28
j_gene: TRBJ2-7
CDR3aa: AAGQGSYEQY

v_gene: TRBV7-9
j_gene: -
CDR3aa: ASSITLSRGKSSYEQY

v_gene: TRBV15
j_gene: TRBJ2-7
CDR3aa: ATSPWESDGRY

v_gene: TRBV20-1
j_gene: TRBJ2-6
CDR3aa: SARVRGASGANVLT

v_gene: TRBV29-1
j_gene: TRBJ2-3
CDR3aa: SFGTSGTDTQY

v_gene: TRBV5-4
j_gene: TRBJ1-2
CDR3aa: ASSADSVYGYT

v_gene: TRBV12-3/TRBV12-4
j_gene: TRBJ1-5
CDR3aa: ASSRGLGNQPQH

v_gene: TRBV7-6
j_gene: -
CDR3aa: ASSRLADDEQY

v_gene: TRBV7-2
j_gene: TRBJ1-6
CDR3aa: ASSPVLRSPLH

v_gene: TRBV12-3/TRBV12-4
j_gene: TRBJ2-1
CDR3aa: ASSFGSPGNNEQF

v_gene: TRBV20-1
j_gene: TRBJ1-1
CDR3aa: SARDRGRNTEAF

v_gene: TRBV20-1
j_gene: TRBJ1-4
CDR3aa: SARDRGGGGEKLF

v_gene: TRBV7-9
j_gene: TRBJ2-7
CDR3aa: ASSHRDSYEQY

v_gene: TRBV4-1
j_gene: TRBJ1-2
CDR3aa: ASSQGGGGNYGYT

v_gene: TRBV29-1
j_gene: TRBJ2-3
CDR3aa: SVEGPSSTDTQY

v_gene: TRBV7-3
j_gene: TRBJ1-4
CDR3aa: ASSHNTSEGRTNEKLF

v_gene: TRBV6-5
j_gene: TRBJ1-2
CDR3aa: ASSPGFGYT

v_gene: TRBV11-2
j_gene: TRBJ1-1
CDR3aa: ASSSGILEAF

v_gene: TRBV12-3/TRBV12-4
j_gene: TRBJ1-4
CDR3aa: ASSAQGMTEKLF

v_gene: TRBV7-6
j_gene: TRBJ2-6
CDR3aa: ASSLVNIAGGAPGANVLT

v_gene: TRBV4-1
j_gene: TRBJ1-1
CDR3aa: ASSQAPQAGKDTEAF

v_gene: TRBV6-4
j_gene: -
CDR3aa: ASSDGGQGTDEQF

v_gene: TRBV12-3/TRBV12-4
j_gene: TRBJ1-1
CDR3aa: ASMGAVMNTEAF

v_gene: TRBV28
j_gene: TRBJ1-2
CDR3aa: ASSFSQLYGYT

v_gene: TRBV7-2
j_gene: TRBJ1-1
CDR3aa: ASSLRAGQGRMNTEAF

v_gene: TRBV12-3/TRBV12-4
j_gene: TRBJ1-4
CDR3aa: ASGSGTGHEKLF

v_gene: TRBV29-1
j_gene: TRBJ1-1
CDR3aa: SVDRPGTGNTEAF

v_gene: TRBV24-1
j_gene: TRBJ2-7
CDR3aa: ATSGDRGEQY

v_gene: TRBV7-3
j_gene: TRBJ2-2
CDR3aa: ASSLASGGHTGELF

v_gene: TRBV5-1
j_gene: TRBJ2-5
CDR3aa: ASREGWRTQETQY

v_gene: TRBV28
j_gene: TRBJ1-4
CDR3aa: ASSLASGWVATNEKLF

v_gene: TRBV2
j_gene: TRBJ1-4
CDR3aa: ASSGRGGDEKLF

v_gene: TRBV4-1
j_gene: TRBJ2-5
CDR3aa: ASSQVPQGPQTQY

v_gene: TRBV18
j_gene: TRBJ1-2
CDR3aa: ASSPLGPDPF

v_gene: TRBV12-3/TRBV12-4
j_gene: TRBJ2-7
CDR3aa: ASSRPTEFLGEQY

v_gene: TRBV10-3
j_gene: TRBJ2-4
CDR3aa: AISEGPSRRAKNIQY

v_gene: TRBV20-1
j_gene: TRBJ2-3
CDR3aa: SARDPTRGTDTQY

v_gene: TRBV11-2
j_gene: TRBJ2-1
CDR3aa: ASRIYNEQF

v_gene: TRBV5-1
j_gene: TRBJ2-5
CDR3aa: ASTLRGLRETQY

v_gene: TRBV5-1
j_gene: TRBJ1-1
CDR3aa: ASRRTGESTEVF

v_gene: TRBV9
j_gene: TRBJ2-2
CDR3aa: ASSVADLPTGELF

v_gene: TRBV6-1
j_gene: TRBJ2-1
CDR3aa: ASSVLAGWNEQF

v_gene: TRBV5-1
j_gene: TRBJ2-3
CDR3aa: ASSTYTQDTQY

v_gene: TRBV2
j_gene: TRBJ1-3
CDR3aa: ASRAVRSGNTIY

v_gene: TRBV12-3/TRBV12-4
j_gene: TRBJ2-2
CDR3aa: ASSLERGERNTGELF

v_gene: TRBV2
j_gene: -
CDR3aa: ASSERRGADNEQF

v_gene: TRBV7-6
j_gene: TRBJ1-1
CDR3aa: ASSLAPQGRAEAF

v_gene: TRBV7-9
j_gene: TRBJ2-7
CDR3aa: ASSLRGSEQY

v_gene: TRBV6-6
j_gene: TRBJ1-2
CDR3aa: ASSTRQGASYGYT

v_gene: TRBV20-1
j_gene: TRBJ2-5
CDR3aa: SAPTSGGRQETQY

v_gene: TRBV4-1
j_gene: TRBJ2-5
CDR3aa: ASSQGILAETGRQETQY

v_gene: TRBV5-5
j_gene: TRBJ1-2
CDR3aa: ASHQIGDGYT

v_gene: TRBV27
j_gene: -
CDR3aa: ASSPRGPSISYEQY

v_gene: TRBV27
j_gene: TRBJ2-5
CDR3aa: ASSLSRDWVKETQY